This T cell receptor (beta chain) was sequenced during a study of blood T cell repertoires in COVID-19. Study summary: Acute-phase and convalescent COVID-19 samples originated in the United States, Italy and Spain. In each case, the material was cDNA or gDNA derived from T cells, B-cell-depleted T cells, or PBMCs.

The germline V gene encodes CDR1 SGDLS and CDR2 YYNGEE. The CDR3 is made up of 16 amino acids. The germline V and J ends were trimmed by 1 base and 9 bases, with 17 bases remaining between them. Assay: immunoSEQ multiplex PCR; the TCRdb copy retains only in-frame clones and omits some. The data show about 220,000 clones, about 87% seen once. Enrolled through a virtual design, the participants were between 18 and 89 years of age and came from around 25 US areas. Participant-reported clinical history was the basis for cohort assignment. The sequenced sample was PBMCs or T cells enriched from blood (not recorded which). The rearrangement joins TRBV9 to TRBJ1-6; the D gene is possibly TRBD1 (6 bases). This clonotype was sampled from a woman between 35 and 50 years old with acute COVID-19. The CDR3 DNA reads TGTGCCAGCAGCGTAAGTTCAGGGACAATGGTTTCACCCCTCCACTTT. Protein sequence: CASSVSSGTMVSPLHF.